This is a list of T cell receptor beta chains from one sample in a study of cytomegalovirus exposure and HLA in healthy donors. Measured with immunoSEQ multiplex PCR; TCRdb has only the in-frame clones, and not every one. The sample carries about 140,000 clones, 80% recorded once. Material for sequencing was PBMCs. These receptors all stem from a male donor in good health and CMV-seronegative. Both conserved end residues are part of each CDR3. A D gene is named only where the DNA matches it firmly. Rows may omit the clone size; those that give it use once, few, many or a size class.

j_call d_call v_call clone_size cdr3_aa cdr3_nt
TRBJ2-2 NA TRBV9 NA CASSVAGFTGELFF TGTGCCAGCAGCGTAGCCGGTTTCACCGGGGAGCTGTTTTTT
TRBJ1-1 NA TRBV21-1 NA CASRPQNTEAFF TGTGCCAGCAGACCACAGAACACTGAAGCTTTCTTT
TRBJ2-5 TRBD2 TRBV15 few CATGAGYQETQYF TGTGCCACCGGAGCGGGGTACCAAGAGACCCAGTACTTC
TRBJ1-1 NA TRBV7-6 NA CASSLTENTEAFF TGTGCCAGCAGCTTAACAGAGAACACTGAAGCTTTCTTT
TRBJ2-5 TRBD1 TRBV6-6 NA CASSYPWTGSKETQYF TGTGCCAGCAGTTACCCTTGGACAGGGTCAAAAGAGACCCAGTACTTC
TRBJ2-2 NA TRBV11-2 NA CASSPPYEGTGELFF TGTGCCAGCAGCCCGCCGTACGAGGGCACCGGGGAGCTGTTTTTT
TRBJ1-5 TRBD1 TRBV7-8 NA CASTIGYRDRDNQPQHF TGTGCCAGCACCATAGGGTACCGGGACAGAGACAATCAGCCCCAGCATTTT
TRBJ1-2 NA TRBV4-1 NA CASSQDGGGYGYTF TGCGCCAGCAGCCAAGATGGGGGAGGCTATGGCTACACCTTC
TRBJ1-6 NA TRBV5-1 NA CASSLDKEYSPLHF TGCGCCAGCAGCTTGGATAAGGAGTATTCACCCCTCCACTTT
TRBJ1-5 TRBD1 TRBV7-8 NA CASSRSTGGNQPQHF TGTGCCAGCAGCCGGAGCACAGGGGGAAATCAGCCCCAGCATTTT
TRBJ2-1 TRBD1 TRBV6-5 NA CASSYGQGLREQFF TGTGCCAGCAGTTACGGACAGGGCCTCAGGGAGCAGTTCTTC
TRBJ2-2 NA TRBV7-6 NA CASSFDYDSTGELFF TGTGCCAGCAGCTTTGACTATGATAGCACCGGGGAGCTGTTTTTT
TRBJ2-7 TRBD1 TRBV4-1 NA CASSQTGTEQYF TGCGCCAGCAGCCAGACAGGGACCGAGCAGTACTTC
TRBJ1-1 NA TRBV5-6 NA CASSFPGKTEAFF TGTGCCAGCAGCTTTCCGGGAAAAACTGAAGCTTTCTTT
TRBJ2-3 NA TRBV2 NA CASAQRGTDTQYF TGTGCCAGCGCGCAGCGGGGCACAGATACGCAGTATTTT
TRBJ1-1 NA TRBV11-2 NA CASSPSQGKDTEAFF TGTGCCAGCAGCCCATCACAGGGAAAGGACACTGAAGCTTTCTTT
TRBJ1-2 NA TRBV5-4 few CASSLNQGTYYGYTF TGTGCCAGCAGCTTGAACCAGGGAACCTACTATGGCTACACCTTC
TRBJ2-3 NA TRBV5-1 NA CASSLGRGSTDTQYF TGCGCCAGCAGCTTGGGAAGGGGAAGCACAGATACGCAGTATTTT
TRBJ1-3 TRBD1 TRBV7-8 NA CASSFAGTGSNTIYF TGTGCCAGCAGCTTTGCCGGGACAGGGTCAAACACCATATATTTT
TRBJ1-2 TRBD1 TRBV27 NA CASSPGTGPLNYGYTF TGTGCCAGCAGCCCCGGGACAGGGCCTTTAAACTATGGCTACACCTTC
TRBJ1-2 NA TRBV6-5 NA CASSITGITGYGYTF TGTGCCAGCAGTATTACAGGGATTACGGGCTATGGCTACACCTTC
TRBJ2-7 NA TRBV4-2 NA CASSQERRSYEQYF TGTGCCAGCAGCCAAGAGCGGCGGTCCTACGAGCAGTACTTC
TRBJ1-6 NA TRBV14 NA CARGDQGRRVSPLHF TGTGCCAGGGGCGATCAGGGGAGACGGGTTTCACCCCTCCACTTT
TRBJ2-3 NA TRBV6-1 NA CASRDRPYTDTQYF TGTGCCAGCAGGGACAGACCTTACACAGATACGCAGTATTTT
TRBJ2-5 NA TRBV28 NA CASIKWPPGTQYF TGTGCCAGTATTAAGTGGCCGCCAGGGACCCAGTACTTC
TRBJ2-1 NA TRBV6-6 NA CASSSTQGGEQFF TGTGCCAGCAGTTCCACTCAGGGTGGGGAGCAGTTCTTC
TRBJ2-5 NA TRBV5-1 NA CASKEPRGRETQYF TGCGCCAGCAAAGAGCCAAGGGGAAGGGAGACCCAGTACTTC
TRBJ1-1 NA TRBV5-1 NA CASSPASSNTEAFF TGCGCCAGCAGCCCCGCGTCCTCGAACACTGAAGCTTTCTTT
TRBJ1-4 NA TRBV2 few CASEATATNEKLFF TGTGCCAGCGAGGCCACCGCAACTAATGAAAAACTGTTTTTT
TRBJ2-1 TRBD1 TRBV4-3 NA CASSSPGNRGDEQFF TGCGCCAGCAGCTCCCCCGGGAACAGGGGGGATGAGCAGTTCTTC
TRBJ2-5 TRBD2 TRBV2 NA CASTARTSGGETQYF TGTGCCAGCACAGCCCGGACTAGCGGGGGGGAGACCCAGTACTTC
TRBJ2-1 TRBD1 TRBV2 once CASQGQGQPSEQFF TGTGCCAGCCAAGGACAGGGTCAGCCGAGTGAGCAGTTCTTC
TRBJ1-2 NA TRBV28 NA CASSLRGSHGYTF TGTGCCAGCAGTTTAAGAGGCAGTCATGGCTACACCTTC
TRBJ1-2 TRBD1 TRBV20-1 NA CSARGQDGYTF TGCAGTGCCAGGGGACAGGATGGCTACACCTTC
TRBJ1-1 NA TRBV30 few CAWSTDMNTEAFF TGTGCCTGGAGTACAGACATGAACACTGAAGCTTTCTTT
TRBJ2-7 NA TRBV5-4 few CASSLTGMGMSSYEQYF TGTGCCAGCAGCTTGACAGGGATGGGGATGAGCTCCTACGAGCAGTACTTC
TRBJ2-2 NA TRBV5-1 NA CASSPGVARAGELFF TGCGCCAGCAGCCCCGGAGTAGCGCGGGCCGGGGAGCTGTTTTTT